The 30 T cell receptor beta chains below were found in one sample sequenced in a study of cytomegalovirus exposure and HLA in healthy donors (dated by TCRdb to 2017 to 2019). Libraries were constructed by the immunoSEQ multiplex PCR assay. For the multiplex PCR, a mixture combining 60 forward primers for TCR Vbeta segments and 13 reverse primers for TCR Jbeta segments was used. TCRdb took over this immuneACCESS table, retaining in-frame rearrangements with V and J assigned. Such tables are incomplete; in checked studies, under half of the missing clones stem from an unresolved V gene, and the remainder is unexplained. The sample table gives around 140,000 clones. In total, the top ten clones hold under 2% of the sample. The specimen was PBMCs. These receptors originate from a woman aged 35 to 49 in good health and CMV-seronegative.

V usage is TRBV7-3 and J usage is TRBJ2-7, with a possible D match to TRBD2 (6 bases). The CDR3 covers 17 residues. Germline-derived CDR1 and CDR2 are SGHTA and FQGTGA. Trimming left V 3 bases short and J 3 bases short, with 21 bases between. In DNA, the CDR3 is TGTGCCAGCAGCTTCGGCGACGGGGCGGGGCCCCACTACGAGCAGTACGTC. This gives the protein CASSFGDGAGPHYEQYV.

J is TRBJ2-2 and V is TRBV2, with D perhaps matching TRBD1 (6 bases). Germline V CDR1 and CDR2: SNHLY, FYNNEI. CDR3 length equals 13 residues. V was shortened by 6 bases and J by 8 bases, with 13 bases between the two germline ends. Written as DNA, the CDR3 is TGTGCCAGCAGCGTACTGAGGGGGGGGGAGCTGTTTTTT. Translating gives CASSVLRGGELFF. The whole variable domain, remainder taken from reference TRBV2 and TRBJ2-2, is EPEVTQTPSHQVTQMGQEVILRCVPISNHLYFYWYRQILGQKVEFLVSFYNNEISEKSEIFDDQFSVERPDGSNFTLKIRSTKLEDSAMYFCASSVLRGGELFFGEGSRLTVL.

As concerns this clone: A read error may account for a junction end that differs from germline. J is TRBJ1-5 and V is TRBV7-2; possibly TRBD1 for D (6 bases). Germline CDR1 reads SGHTA; CDR2 reads FQGNSA. There are 13 residues in the CDR3. CDR3 residues: CASSLGRGRPQHF. The CDR3 nucleotides are TGTGCCAGCAGTTTAGGAAGGGGGAGGCCCCAGCATTTT.

The chain employs TRBV4-3 and TRBJ2-1; 12 nucleotides match TRBD1. The length of the CDR3 is 17 residues. Germline V CDR1 and CDR2: LGHNA, YSLEER. J lost 8 bases, V lost 0 bases, and 8 bases had no gene match. This chain's CDR3 is CASSQDDLGQGADEQFF. The CDR3 nucleotides are TGCGCCAGCAGCCAAGATGATTTGGGACAGGGGGCAGATGAGCAGTTCTTC.

The CDR3 coding sequence is TGTGCCAGCAGCCCTCAGACAGGGGTTGGGGCCAACGTCCTGACTTTC. As protein: CASSPQTGVGANVLTF. The V and J genes are TRBV21-1 and TRBJ2-6; TRBD1 was called by the table and not checked on the DNA. TRBV21-1 is shown as a pseudogene. The CDR3 covers 16 residues.

The rearrangement uses TRBV2 and TRBJ2-5; weak D call: TRBD1 (5 bases). CDR3 length: 14 amino acids. With 7 bases removed from V and 4 bases from J, the gap between germline ends came to 16 bases. The germline V gene has CDR1 SNHLY and CDR2 FYNNEI. The CDR3 DNA reads TGTGCCAGCACCCAAAGGGGCCTTACAGAGACCCAGTACTTC. Its protein product is CASTQRGLTETQYF. Drawing the rest from reference TRBV2 and TRBJ2-5, the complete variable domain is EPEVTQTPSHQVTQMGQEVILRCVPISNHLYFYWYRQILGQKVEFLVSFYNNEISEKSEIFDDQFSVERPDGSNFTLKIRSTKLEDSAMYFCASTQRGLTETQYFGPGTRLLVL.

The CDR3 region is CASSLEAAGGLIEQFF. In DNA form, the CDR3 reads TGCGCCAGCAGCTTGGAGGCGGCGGGGGGCCTGATTGAGCAGTTCTTC. This chain uses TRBV5-1 with TRBJ2-1; 8 bases line up with TRBD2. Germline CDR1 is SGHRS and CDR2 is YFSETQ. V shed 0 bases and J 9 bases; nucleotides not matched to a gene: 11. This CDR3 comprises 16 residues.

CDR3 DNA: TGCGCCAGCAGCTTGAAGCTAGCGTCAGGGTCTACACACACACACAATGAGCAGTTCTTC. It is translated as CASSLKLASGSTHTHNEQFF. The chain employs TRBV5-1 and TRBJ2-1, with a possible D match to TRBD2 (6 bases). The CDR3 sequence is 20 residues long. Germline V gives CDR1 SGHRS, CDR2 YFSETQ. Between the trimmed V and J ends, which lost 1 base and 5 bases, there was a span of 28 bases.

This chain links TRBV19 with TRBJ1-2, with a weak D call TRBD1 (6 bases). The CDR3 is 11 residues long. Germline V CDR1 and CDR2: LNHDA, SQIVND (reference sequence). The ends were cut back, 8 bases at V and 8 bases at J, with 12 bases in the middle. Written as DNA, the CDR3 is TGTGCCAGTCAGACAGGCTACGGCTACACCTTC. Amino acid sequence: CASQTGYGYTF.

The chain is built from TRBV28 and TRBJ2-3; 12 bases agree with TRBD2. V lost 6 bases, J lost 3 bases, and 7 bases stayed unmatched. The CDR3 is 16 residues long. Germline V gives CDR1 MDHEN, CDR2 SYDVKM. In DNA, the CDR3 is TGTGCCAGCAGCACCACTAGCGGGGGGCGGACAGATACGCAGTATTTT. Translating gives CASSTTSGGRTDTQYF. Complete variable domain (other parts from reference TRBV28 and TRBJ2-3): DVKVTQSSRYLVKRTGEKVFLECVQDMDHENMFWYRQDPGLGLRLIYFSYDVKMKEKGDIPEGYSVSREKKERFSLILESASTNQTSMYLCASSTTSGGRTDTQYFGPGTRLTVL.

The V and J genes are TRBV6-6 and TRBJ2-7; 11 positions match TRBD1. This CDR3 has 14 amino acids. The germline CDR1 and CDR2 sequences are MNHNY and SVGAGI (reference sequence). The junction had 7 bases not matched to a gene; V was cut back by 5 bases and J by 7 bases. As DNA, the CDR3 is TGTGCCAGCAGTCCCCGGGACAGGGGGAGGGAGCAGTACTTC. This codes for CASSPRDRGREQYF.

The V and J genes are TRBV6-5 and TRBJ1-2, with D maybe TRBD1 (6 bases). The germline V gene has CDR1 MNHEY and CDR2 SVGAGI. The V end was cut by 6 bases, the J end by 5 bases, with 19 bases between. This CDR3 has 15 amino acids. The CDR3 loop is CASRSYRARGYGYTF. In nucleotides, the CDR3 is TGTGCCAGCAGGTCTTACAGGGCTAGAGGGTATGGCTACACCTTC.

The rearrangement uses TRBV5-1 and TRBJ2-5; TRBD2 aligns across 8 bases. The V gene's germline CDR1 is SGHRS and CDR2 YFSETQ. V lost 2 bases to trimming and J lost 4 bases; unmatched junction nucleotides: 7. The CDR3 totals 15 residues. The CDR3 nucleotides are TGCGCCAGCAGCTTCAGCGGGGGTTTGGGAGAGACCCAGTACTTC. Its protein is CASSFSGGLGETQYF. Full variable domain (remainder filled in from reference TRBV5-1 and TRBJ2-5): KAGVTQTPRYLIKTRGQQVTLSCSPISGHRSVSWYQQTPGQGLQFLFEYFSETQRNKGNFPGRFSGRQFSNSRSEMNVSTLELGDSALYLCASSFSGGLGETQYFGPGTRLLVL.

This sequence joins TRBV5-1 and TRBJ2-5; weak D call: TRBD1 (8 bases). V shed 0 bases and J shed 7 bases, with 13 bases lying between them. The germline CDR1 and CDR2 sequences are SGHRS and YFSETQ. The CDR3 has 14 residues. The CDR3 reads CASSLDRGGPTQYF. The CDR3 coding sequence is TGCGCCAGCAGCTTGGACAGGGGGGGCCCGACCCAGTACTTC. Full variable domain (remainder filled in from reference TRBV5-1 and TRBJ2-5): KAGVTQTPRYLIKTRGQQVTLSCSPISGHRSVSWYQQTPGQGLQFLFEYFSETQRNKGNFPGRFSGRQFSNSRSEMNVSTLELGDSALYLCASSLDRGGPTQYFGPGTRLLVL.

The chain uses TRBV6-6 and TRBJ1-5; D uncertain. The CDR3 runs 13 residues. Trimming left V 11 bases short and J 0 bases short, with 11 bases between. Germline V CDR1 and CDR2: MNHNY, SVGAGI (reference sequence). The CDR3 sequence is CAGTAYSNQPQHF. In nucleotides, the CDR3 is TGTGCCGGCACTGCGTATAGCAATCAGCCCCAGCATTTT.

For this clone: At one of its ends the junction is not consistent with the germline gene, which may arise from a read error. The V gene is TRBV5-4, the J gene TRBJ1-1, with 11 bases lining up with TRBD1. Germline-derived CDR1 and CDR2 are SGHNT and YYREEE (reference sequence). This CDR3 has 15 residues. The CDR3 bases are TGTGCCAGCAGCCTGGACAGGGGGCAGAACGCTGAAGCTTTCTTT. Protein sequence: CASSLDRGQNAEAFF.

The chain links TRBV28 to TRBJ1-1; D might be TRBD1 (6 bases). The CDR3 consists of 14 residues. V was cut by 10 bases and J by 3 bases, with 18 bases left in between. Germline lookup yields CDR1 MDHEN and CDR2 SYDVKM. The CDR3 DNA reads as TGTGCCATTATCCGGGGGGCGGGGGACACTGAAGCTTTCTTT. Amino acids: CAIIRGAGDTEAFF.

J is TRBJ1-1 and V is TRBV10-3; D ambiguous. Trimming took off 6 bases at V and 0 bases at J, with 14 bases between the two ends. The CDR3 covers 15 residues. Germline V gene data show CDR1 as ENHRY and CDR2 as SYGVKD. CDR3 coding DNA: TGTGCCATCAGAGGAGCCGGGAACATGAACACTGAAGCTTTCTTT. It specifies CAIRGAGNMNTEAFF.

The chain carries TRBV11-2 and TRBJ1-1; TRBD1 is a possible D gene (5 bases). CDR1 and CDR2 from the germline V gene are SGHAT and FQNNGV. V was shortened by 4 bases and J by 4 bases, with 10 bases between the two germline ends. This CDR3 is 13 amino acids long. This chain's CDR3 is CASSSQGGTEAFF. As DNA, the CDR3 is TGTGCCAGCAGCTCTCAGGGCGGCACTGAAGCTTTCTTT.

The gene calls are TRBV7-9 and TRBJ2-1; possibly TRBD2 for D (5 bases). Trimming left V 1 base short and J 0 bases short, with 10 bases between. The CDR3 loop spans 16 amino acids. The germline CDR1 and CDR2 sequences are SEHNR and FQNEAQ (reference sequence). CDR3 in amino acids: CASSLDGGFSYNEQFF. CDR3 bases: TGTGCCAGCAGCTTAGATGGAGGCTTCTCCTACAATGAGCAGTTCTTC.

The chain combines TRBV7-2 with TRBJ1-3; 7 nucleotides line up with TRBD1. The CDR3 consists of 16 residues. CDR1 is SGHTA, CDR2 FQGNSA, per germline. Trimming removed 0 bases from V and 1 base from J; junction bases left unmatched: 3. The CDR3 reads CASSLAGRGSGNTIYF. The CDR3 DNA sequence: TGTGCCAGCAGCTTAGCTGGCAGGGGGTCTGGAAACACCATATATTTT.

J is TRBJ1-2 and V is TRBV18; 7 bases align to TRBD1. The V gene's germline CDR1 is KGHSH and CDR2 LQKENI. CDR3 length: 15 residues. J was trimmed by 5 bases and V by 6 bases; bases with no gene match: 12. The CDR3 region is CASSLGVDRRYGYTF. The CDR3 coding sequence is TGTGCCAGCTCTTTAGGGGTGGACAGGAGGTATGGCTACACCTTC.

The chain has TRBV11-2 and TRBJ1-5; no firm D call. V shed 3 bases and J shed 6 bases, with 9 bases lying between them. CDR1 and CDR2 from the germline V gene are SGHAT and FQNNGV. This CDR3 region has 13 residues. The CDR3 reads CASSFNSFQPQHF. The CDR3 DNA follows: TGTGCCAGCAGCTTCAATTCATTTCAGCCCCAGCATTTT.

The V call is TRBV7-3, the J call TRBJ2-1; 8 nucleotides match TRBD1. V dropped 6 bases and J dropped 1; count of bases not matched to a gene: 5. This CDR3 is 15 amino acids long. Germline values: CDR1 SGHTA, CDR2 FQGTGA. The CDR3: CASSHGQGSYNEQFF. Here the CDR3 DNA reads TGTGCCAGCAGTCACGGACAGGGTTCCTACAATGAGCAGTTCTTC.

Remarks on this clone: Other nucleotide sequences in the sample specify the same CDR3. J is TRBJ1-3 and V is TRBV6-6; TRBD1 agrees at 8 bases. V was clipped by 0 bases and J by 5 bases; unmatched bases: 3. Germline CDR1 MNHNY, CDR2 SVGAGI (reference sequence). The CDR3 totals 15 residues. CDR3: CASSYSGQGRNTIYF. The CDR3 bases are TGTGCCAGCAGTTACTCAGGACAGGGCAGAAACACCATATATTTT.

The chain joins TRBV6-5 to TRBJ1-5; unclear D gene. This CDR3 contains 15 residues. The germline gives CDR1 MNHEY, CDR2 SVGAGI. V lost 6 bases to trimming and J lost 0 bases, with 12 bases between them. The CDR3 nucleotides are TGTGCCAGCAGGATCGGAGTCTATAGCAATCAGCCCCAGCATTTT. It translates to CASRIGVYSNQPQHF.

This rearrangement joins TRBV5-1 to TRBJ2-5; weak D call: TRBD1 (6 bases). V lost 5 bases and J lost 5, with 10 bases in between. Germline V CDR1 and CDR2: SGHRS, YFSETQ. There are 12 residues in the CDR3. The CDR3 loop is CASSRDRETQYF. The DNA for the CDR3 is TGCGCCAGCAGTCGCGACAGGGAGACCCAGTACTTC.

V usage is TRBV27 and J usage is TRBJ2-7, with 8 nucleotides matching TRBD1. V dropped 5 bases and J dropped 4; count of bases not matched to a gene: 4. The CDR3 length is 13 residues. The V gene's germline CDR1 is MNHEY and CDR2 SMNVEV (reference sequence). CDR3 region: CASSRTGRYEQYF. The DNA for the CDR3 is TGTGCCAGCAGTCGGACAGGGAGGTACGAGCAGTACTTC.

The rearrangement links TRBV15 to TRBJ1-1, with D perhaps matching TRBD1 (5 bases). This CDR3 is built from 13 residues. CDR1 is LNHNV, CDR2 YYDKDF, per germline (reference sequence). Trimming left V 0 bases short and J 11 bases short, with 13 bases between. The CDR3 DNA reads TGTGCCACCAGCAGAGAGGGGGAGGCGGGGGCTTTCTTT. It is translated as CATSREGEAGAFF.

This sequence joins TRBV5-1 and TRBJ2-1; D is uncertain. In germline, CDR1 is SGHRS, CDR2 YFSETQ. There are 12 residues in the CDR3. With 4 bases removed from V and 2 bases from J, the gap between germline ends came to 4 bases. This chain's CDR3 is CASSGAYNEQFF. CDR3 bases: TGCGCCAGCAGCGGAGCCTACAATGAGCAGTTCTTC. The whole variable domain, remainder taken from reference TRBV5-1 and TRBJ2-1, is KAGVTQTPRYLIKTRGQQVTLSCSPISGHRSVSWYQQTPGQGLQFLFEYFSETQRNKGNFPGRFSGRQFSNSRSEMNVSTLELGDSALYLCASSGAYNEQFFGPGTRLTVL.